These 31 T cell receptor beta chains came from one sample sequenced in a study of long-term antiretroviral therapy in people with HIV. The run of the v3.0 immunoSEQ assay was at survey level. Libraries were prepared by immunoSEQ multiplex PCR; TCRdb keeps only in-frame clonotypes and omits some of them. This table holds over 30,000 clones, about 83% found once. The starting material was unsorted PBMCs, obtained 2 years after starting antiretroviral therapy. These receptors originate from a woman aged 50 to 60 with HIV.

V is TRBV5-1 and J is TRBJ2-5, with 13 bases matching TRBD2. This CDR3 is built from 16 residues. The J segment lost 4 bases and the V segment lost 1 base, leaving 4 bases of the junction unmatched. Germline CDR1 is SGHRS and CDR2 is YFSETQ. The CDR3 coding sequence is TGCGCCAGCAGCTTGACTAGCGGGGGGGCCCGAGAGACCCAGTACTTC. Amino acids: CASSLTSGGARETQYF.

This chain connects TRBV5-1 to TRBJ1-3; tentatively, D is TRBD1 (6 bases). This CDR3 is built from 14 residues. Deletions cut 5 bases from V and 4 bases from J, with 13 bases between. The germline CDR1 and CDR2 sequences are SGHRS and YFSETQ. The DNA of the CDR3 is TGCGCCAGCAGTTCACAGGGAATCGGAAACACCATATATTTT. Protein: CASSSQGIGNTIYF. The variable domain in full, completed from reference TRBV5-1 and TRBJ1-3, reads KAGVTQTPRYLIKTRGQQVTLSCSPISGHRSVSWYQQTPGQGLQFLFEYFSETQRNKGNFPGRFSGRQFSNSRSEMNVSTLELGDSALYLCASSSQGIGNTIYFGEGSWLTVV.

V gene TRBV30 combines with J gene TRBJ1-2, with a tentative D call TRBD1 (5 bases). The ends were cut back, 1 base at V and 4 bases at J, with 13 bases in the middle. This CDR3 region has 14 residues. Germline V CDR1 and CDR2: GTSNPN, SVGIG (reference sequence). The CDR3 here is CAWSEQASGYGYTF. The CDR3 DNA reads as TGTGCCTGGAGTGAACAGGCTAGTGGCTATGGCTACACCTTC. The full variable domain, in which reference TRBV30 and TRBJ1-2 provide the parts outside the CDR3, is SQTIHQWPATLVQPVGSPLSLECTVEGTSNPNLYWYRQAAGRGLQLLFYSVGIGQISSEVPQNLSASRPQDRQFILSSKKLLLSDSGFYLCAWSEQASGYGYTFGSGTRLTVV.

The V call is TRBV30, the J call TRBJ1-3, with 7 bases that match TRBD1. The CDR3 runs to 14 residues. Trimming removed 7 bases from V and 0 bases from J; junction bases left unmatched: 6. Looked up from germline, CDR1 is GTSNPN and CDR2 is SVGIG (reference sequence). The CDR3 region is CAFIRQGSGNTIYF. CDR3 nucleotide sequence: TGTGCCTTTATCAGACAGGGCTCTGGAAACACCATATATTTT.

The rearrangement joins TRBV13 to TRBJ1-3; TRBD1 aligns across 8 bases. V shed 5 bases, J shed 4 bases, and the junction held 4 bases outside the gene matches. The CDR3 is 14 amino acids. Germline V CDR1 and CDR2: PRHDT, FYEKMQ (reference sequence). The CDR3 bases are TGTGCCAGCAGCCCTCAGGGGGCCGGAAACACCATATATTTT. Amino acid sequence: CASSPQGAGNTIYF. Based on the CDR3 plus reference TRBV13 and TRBJ1-3, the full variable domain is AAGVIQSPRHLIKEKRETATLKCYPIPRHDTVYWYQQGPGQDPQFLISFYEKMQSDKGSIPDRFSAQQFSDYHSELNMSSLELGDSALYFCASSPQGAGNTIYFGEGSWLTVV.

The chain recombines TRBV6-5 with TRBJ2-7, with D tentatively TRBD2 (6 bases). This CDR3 has 15 amino acids. Germline-derived CDR1 and CDR2 are MNHEY and SVGAGI. The V end was cut by 5 bases, the J end by 7 bases, with 21 bases between. The CDR3 region has the DNA TGTGCCAGCAGTCTTGACGGTCGGAGGGCCGGGGAGCAGTACGTC. As protein: CASSLDGRRAGEQYV.

The rearrangement uses TRBV5-6 and TRBJ2-7; tentatively, D is TRBD1 (6 bases). The CDR3 contains 18 residues. The germline V gene encodes CDR1 SGHDT and CDR2 YYEEEE. V was cut by 2 bases and J by 0 bases, with 21 bases left in between. CDR3: CASSFGGLVVVSSYEQYV. The DNA of the CDR3 is TGTGCCAGCAGCTTTGGGGGCCTTGTTGTTGTTAGCTCCTACGAGCAGTACGTC.

Here the CDR3 reads CASTREGDYTF. In DNA, the CDR3 is TGTGCCAGTACCAGGGAAGGAGATTACACCTTC. The chain has TRBV19 and TRBJ1-2; possibly TRBD1 for D (5 bases). V was clipped by 7 bases and J by 11 bases, with 14 bases between them. This CDR3 contains 11 residues. The germline CDR1 and CDR2 sequences are LNHDA and SQIVND (reference sequence).

The J gene is TRBJ2-5, the V gene TRBV13, with TRBD1 matching over 7 bases. V trimming: 4 bases; J trimming: 4 bases; junction bases outside the gene matches: 6. CDR3 length: 14 residues. The germline CDR1 and CDR2 sequences are PRHDT and FYEKMQ (reference sequence). The CDR3 reads CASSYRQGPETQYF. The CDR3, as DNA: TGTGCCAGCAGCTACCGACAGGGACCAGAGACCCAGTACTTC.

The gene calls are TRBV27 and TRBJ2-2; TRBD1 agrees at 8 bases. V trimming: 5 bases; J trimming: 6 bases; junction bases outside the gene matches: 8. This CDR3 region has 15 residues. CDR1 and CDR2 (germline): MNHEY, SMNVEV (reference sequence). The CDR3 spells CASSPRRGQAGELFF. CDR3 in DNA: TGTGCCAGCAGTCCTCGCAGGGGGCAAGCCGGGGAGCTGTTTTTT.

The genes are TRBV10-2 and TRBJ2-2; TRBD1 matches 7 bases. CDR3 size: 16 residues. Germline loops: CDR1 WSHSY, CDR2 SAAADI. With 3 bases clipped from V and 5 bases from J, the junction kept 9 bases outside the gene matches. CDR3 nucleotides: TGCGCCAGCAGTGATACGAACAGGGGCGGAACCGGGGAGCTGTTTTTT. It is translated as CASSDTNRGGTGELFF.

V usage is TRBV10-3 and J usage is TRBJ2-7; tentative D call: TRBD1 (6 bases). Germline assignment: CDR1 ENHRY and CDR2 SYGVKD. V was pared by 10 bases and J by 0 bases, with 10 bases between. The CDR3 length is 12 residues. The CDR3 spells CATGTLSYEQYF. The CDR3, as DNA: TGTGCCACCGGGACACTCTCCTACGAGCAGTACTTC.

This sequence joins TRBV10-3 and TRBJ2-1; 16 positions agree with TRBD2. CDR1 is ENHRY and CDR2 is SYGVKD in the germline V gene. The CDR3 length is 18 residues. J lost 8 bases, V lost 9 bases, and 16 bases had no gene match. The CDR3 DNA follows: TGTGCCATTCGGGGCCTCGGGACTAGCGGGGGGGCAGCTGATGAGCAGTTCTTC. Translating gives CAIRGLGTSGGAADEQFF.

The rearrangement joins TRBV30 to TRBJ2-1; 9 bases agree with TRBD1. The CDR3 covers 11 residues. Germline CDR1 is GTSNPN and CDR2 is SVGIG (reference sequence). V shed 8 bases and J 6 bases; nucleotides not matched to a gene: 2. The CDR3 loop is CAKGQGNEQFF. For the CDR3, the DNA is TGTGCCAAGGGACAGGGCAATGAGCAGTTCTTC.

The CDR3 DNA is TGTGCCAGCAGCGGCCTTGGGAGGGGGGGGCACTCCTACGAGCAGTACGTC. Its protein product is CASSGLGRGGHSYEQYV. V and J are TRBV11-2 and TRBJ2-7; tentatively, D is TRBD2 (7 bases). V shed 5 bases and J shed 0 bases, with 20 bases lying between them. The germline V gene encodes CDR1 SGHAT and CDR2 FQNNGV. The CDR3 runs to 17 residues.

The chain employs TRBV6-7 and TRBJ2-5; D perhaps matches TRBD2 (6 bases). TRBV6-7 is assigned to the ORF class and has an uncertain function. V lost 10 bases, J lost 4 bases, and 16 bases lay in between. The CDR3 has 13 residues. CDR3 residues: CATILGRLETQYF. In DNA form, the CDR3 reads TGTGCCACTATACTTGGGAGGTTAGAGACCCAGTACTTC.

The V gene is TRBV2, the J gene TRBJ1-4, with D tentatively TRBD1 (5 bases). In germline, CDR1 is SNHLY, CDR2 FYNNEI. This CDR3 is built from 14 residues. Deletions cut 5 bases from V and 3 bases from J, with 10 bases between. The CDR3 DNA reads as TGTGCCAGCAGTTTTAGGGGAGCTAATGAAAAACTGTTTTTT. Residues: CASSFRGANEKLFF.

The chain employs TRBV5-3 and TRBJ1-2; possibly TRBD1 for D (5 bases). TRBV5-3 is known as an ORF, though its function is uncertain. Deletions cut 4 bases from V and 3 bases from J, with 16 bases between. The CDR3 length is 15 residues. The chain's CDR3 is CARSGQGEEHYGYTF. CDR3 DNA sequence: TGTGCCAGAAGCGGACAAGGAGAAGAACACTATGGCTACACCTTC.

This clone was seen only once. The V gene is TRBV7-6, the J gene TRBJ1-5, with TRBD1 matching over 10 bases. V lost 3 bases and J lost 7; bases outside the gene matches: 6. The length of the CDR3 is 15 residues. CDR1 SGHVS and CDR2 FNYEAQ come from the germline V gene. The CDR3, as DNA: TGTGCCAGCAGCTTTGGGACAGGGGTAATCCAGCCCCAGCATTTT. Its protein product is CASSFGTGVIQPQHF.

This clone was seen just once. The gene calls are TRBV18 and TRBJ2-3; D perhaps matches TRBD1 (5 bases). CDR1 and CDR2 (germline): KGHSH, LQKENI. Trimming took off 2 bases at V and 6 bases at J, with 6 bases between the two ends. This CDR3 is built from 12 residues. The CDR3, as DNA: TGTGCCAGCTCACCAAAGGGGGATACGCAGTATTTT. Translating it yields CASSPKGDTQYF.

V gene TRBV30 combines with J gene TRBJ2-5; weak D call: TRBD2 (7 bases). The germline CDR1 and CDR2 sequences are GTSNPN and SVGIG (reference sequence). V dropped 5 bases and J dropped 7 bases, with 23 bases sitting between them. This CDR3 has 15 residues. The CDR3 protein is CAWGGAVQPGGTQYF. As DNA, the CDR3 is TGTGCCTGGGGGGGGGCAGTCCAGCCTGGGGGGACCCAGTACTTC.

This rearrangement joins TRBV5-3 to TRBJ1-6; no clear D. TRBV5-3 is recorded as an ORF, its role being uncertain. V was shortened by 1 base and J by 6 bases, with 14 bases between the two germline ends. The CDR3 contains 16 residues. The CDR3 sequence is CARSLRYSTANSPLHF. Here the CDR3 DNA reads TGTGCCAGAAGCTTGCGGTACTCGACGGCTAATTCACCCCTCCACTTT.

This clone is a singleton in its sample. The V call is TRBV5-4, the J call TRBJ2-7, with unresolved D. The CDR3 has 13 amino acids. From germline, CDR1 is SGHNT and CDR2 YYREEE (reference sequence). V was trimmed by 5 bases and J by 1 base, leaving 10 bases between them. CDR3 bases: TGTGCCAGCAGGCCCGAGGCGTCCTACGAGCAGTACTTC. Translated: CASRPEASYEQYF.

The J gene is TRBJ1-6, the V gene TRBV28, with TRBD1 identical over 7 bases. The trim removed 6 bases at V and 7 bases at J, leaving 9 bases unmatched. The CDR3 is made up of 15 amino acids. Looked up from germline, CDR1 is MDHEN and CDR2 is SYDVKM. Here the CDR3 reads CASSRNDRVNSPLHF. The CDR3 DNA is TGTGCCAGCAGCCGAAACGACAGGGTAAATTCACCCCTCCACTTT. Looking up the rest from reference TRBV28 and TRBJ1-6 gives the full variable domain: DVKVTQSSRYLVKRTGEKVFLECVQDMDHENMFWYRQDPGLGLRLIYFSYDVKMKEKGDIPEGYSVSREKKERFSLILESASTNQTSMYLCASSRNDRVNSPLHFGNGTRLTVT.

The chain links TRBV10-1 to TRBJ1-6; D is unresolved. V shed 10 bases and J shed 7 bases, with 17 bases lying between them. The CDR3 contains 14 residues. Looked up from germline, CDR1 is WNHNN and CDR2 is SYGVQD (reference sequence). Here the CDR3 reads CATKVWEANSPLHF. CDR3 in DNA: TGCGCCACCAAGGTGTGGGAAGCCAATTCACCCCTCCACTTT.

J is TRBJ2-1 and V is TRBV7-9; D is unresolved. CDR1 and CDR2 from the germline V gene are SEHNR and FQNEAQ (reference sequence). Trimming cost V 2 bases and J 6 bases, with 5 bases left between them. The CDR3 has 12 residues. CDR3 nucleotide sequence: TGTGCCAGCAGCTTATCCCTCAATGAGCAGTTCTTC. This codes for CASSLSLNEQFF.

V and J are TRBV5-6 and TRBJ2-3; tentatively, D is TRBD1 or TRBD2 (5 bases each). This CDR3 contains 18 residues. The germline gives CDR1 SGHDT, CDR2 YYEEEE. Trimming removed 4 bases from V and 6 bases from J, with 27 bases in between. CDR3 protein: CASSPFFLRRGTWDTQYF. CDR3 DNA sequence: TGTGCCAGCAGCCCCTTTTTTCTCCGTCGGGGCACTTGGGATACGCAGTATTTT.

The chain links TRBV6-5 to TRBJ2-7; perhaps D is TRBD1 or TRBD2 (6 bases each). V dropped 6 bases and J dropped 2 bases, with 17 bases sitting between them. The germline V gene has CDR1 MNHEY and CDR2 SVGAGI. This CDR3 comprises 15 residues. CDR3 region: CASSLVRGRTYEQYF. The CDR3 nucleotides are TGTGCCAGCAGCCTAGTCCGGGGGCGAACCTACGAGCAGTACTTC.

The rearrangement links TRBV7-2 to TRBJ2-7; D is possibly TRBD1 (5 bases). CDR3 size: 13 residues. V lost 5 bases, J lost 3 bases, and 11 bases lay in between. Germline CDR1 reads SGHTA; CDR2 reads FQGNSA. The CDR3 is CASSNHQGYEQYV. As DNA, the CDR3 is TGTGCCAGCAGCAATCATCAGGGCTACGAGCAGTACGTC.

This chain connects TRBV5-1 to TRBJ2-7; 8 bases match TRBD1. The trim removed 5 bases at V and 4 bases at J, leaving 8 bases unmatched. The CDR3 has 14 amino acids. The germline CDR1 and CDR2 sequences are SGHRS and YFSETQ. DNA of the CDR3: TGCGCCAGCAGATCGGGACAGGTATCTTACGAGCAGTACTTC. Amino acids: CASRSGQVSYEQYF.

V gene TRBV27 combines with J gene TRBJ2-1; D gene ambiguous. Germline loops: CDR1 MNHEY, CDR2 SMNVEV (reference sequence). There are 11 residues in the CDR3. V lost 6 bases, J lost 3 bases, and 3 bases lay in between. The CDR3 reads CASSYYNEQFF. The CDR3 nucleotides are TGTGCCAGCAGCTACTACAATGAGCAGTTCTTC.